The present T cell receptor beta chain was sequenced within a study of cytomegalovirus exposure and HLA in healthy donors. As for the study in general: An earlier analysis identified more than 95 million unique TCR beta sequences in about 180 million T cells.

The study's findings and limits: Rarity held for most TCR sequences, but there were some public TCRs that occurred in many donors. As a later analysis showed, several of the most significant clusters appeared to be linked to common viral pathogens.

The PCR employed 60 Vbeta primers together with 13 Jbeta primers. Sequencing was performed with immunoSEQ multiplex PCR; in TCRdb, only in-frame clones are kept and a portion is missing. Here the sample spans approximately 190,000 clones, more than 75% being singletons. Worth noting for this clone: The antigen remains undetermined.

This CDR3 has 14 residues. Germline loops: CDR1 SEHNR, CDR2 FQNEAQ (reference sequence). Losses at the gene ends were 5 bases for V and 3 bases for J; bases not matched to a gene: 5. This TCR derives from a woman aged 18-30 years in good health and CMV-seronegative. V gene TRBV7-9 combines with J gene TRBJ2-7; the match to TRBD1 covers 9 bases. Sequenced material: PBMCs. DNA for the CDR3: TGTGCCAGCAGCATGGACAGGGGTCACTACGAGCAGTACTTC. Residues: CASSMDRGHYEQYF.